Shown below are 28 T cell receptor beta chains from a single sample sequenced in a study of identical twins. TCRdb re-derived calls from the 5' RACE reads in MiXCR, one entry per CDR3 protein. The data contain some 730,000 distinct CDR3 sequences, roughly 20% of them singletons. These data are also associated with another study on T cells expressing NK-cell markers.

The sample was PBMCs. The receptors were gathered from a woman aged 18 to 35 in good health.

This clonotype was detected a few times. V is TRBV6-1 and J is TRBJ1-2, with unresolved D. Germline CDR1 MNHNS, CDR2 SASEGT. CDR3 length: 16 amino acids. Trimming stripped 2 bases from V and 8 bases from J, with 21 bases between. Written as DNA, the CDR3 is TGTGCCAGCAGTGAACCCGGCCGACCGTCTTCTACGGGCTACACCTTC. It yields the protein CASSEPGRPSSTGYTF.

This clonotype occurred many times. This chain links TRBV24-1 with TRBJ2-1; tentative D call: TRBD1 (6 bases). The CDR3 consists of 13 residues. Trimming stripped 4 bases from V and 8 bases from J, with 11 bases between. Germline V lookup: CDR1 KGHDR, CDR2 SFDVKD. The CDR3 region has the DNA TGTGCCACCAGTGACGCTACAGGGTATGAGCAGTTCTTC. It is translated as CATSDATGYEQFF.

This clonotype was counted only a few times. The chain uses TRBV7-9 and TRBJ2-7, with D perhaps being TRBD1 or TRBD2 (5 bases each). The CDR3 has 16 residues. The germline V gene has CDR1 SEHNR and CDR2 FQNEAQ (reference sequence). The V end was cut by 5 bases, the J end by 4 bases, with 21 bases between. CDR3 loop: CASSPPTQGGRYEQYF. The CDR3 DNA is TGTGCCAGCAGCCCCCCAACGCAGGGCGGGCGGTACGAGCAGTACTTC.

The V and J genes are TRBV20-1 and TRBJ1-1; tentatively, D is TRBD1 (6 bases). This CDR3 has 13 amino acids. Germline V CDR1 and CDR2: DFQATT, SNEGSKA (reference sequence). Here the CDR3 reads CSAVYGTLGEAFF. The CDR3, as DNA: TGCAGCGCAGTATACGGGACACTGGGTGAAGCTTTCTTT.

The chain combines TRBV7-8 with TRBJ2-1; 14 nucleotides align to TRBD2. CDR1 SGHVS and CDR2 FQNEAQ come from the germline V gene. J lost 8 bases, V lost 10 bases, and 4 bases had no gene match. The CDR3 sequence is 13 residues long. CDR3 region: CATGLAGGDEQFF. The CDR3 DNA reads as TGTGCCACAGGACTAGCGGGAGGAGATGAGCAGTTCTTC.

The chain recombines TRBV5-6 with TRBJ2-5; 8 nucleotides line up with TRBD2. The CDR3 extends over 16 amino acids. V trimming: 0 bases; J trimming: 0 bases; junction bases outside the gene matches: 4. The V gene's germline CDR1 is SGHDT and CDR2 YYEEEE. The CDR3 reads CASSLERGMYQETQYF. CDR3 nucleotides: TGTGCCAGCAGCTTGGAGCGGGGGATGTACCAAGAGACCCAGTACTTC. Supplemented by reference TRBV5-6 and TRBJ2-5, the full variable domain reads DAGVTQSPTHLIKTRGQQVTLRCSPKSGHDTVSWYQQALGQGPQFIFQYYEEEERQRGNFPDRFSGHQFPNYSSELNVNALLLGDSALYLCASSLERGMYQETQYFGPGTRLLVL.

The V gene is TRBV20-1, the J gene TRBJ2-1, with TRBD2 as a possible D gene (5 bases). The CDR3 totals 12 residues. Trimming took 2 bases from V and 5 from J, leaving 7 bases between them. The germline V gene has CDR1 DFQATT and CDR2 SNEGSKA (reference sequence). CDR3 in DNA: TGCAGTGCTAGAAAACTAGACAATGAGCAGTTCTTC. It encodes CSARKLDNEQFF.

V usage is TRBV5-1 and J usage is TRBJ2-3, with D perhaps matching TRBD1 (6 bases). The V end lost 3 bases, the J end lost 0 bases, and 14 bases lay between the germline ends. The CDR3 is 16 amino acids. Germline assignment: CDR1 SGHRS and CDR2 YFSETQ. CDR3 in amino acids: CASSSDRGHSTDTQYF. For the CDR3, the DNA is TGCGCCAGCAGCTCTGATCGGGGACATAGCACAGATACGCAGTATTTT. The full variable domain, with the rest looked up from reference TRBV5-1 and TRBJ2-3, is KAGVTQTPRYLIKTRGQQVTLSCSPISGHRSVSWYQQTPGQGLQFLFEYFSETQRNKGNFPGRFSGRQFSNSRSEMNVSTLELGDSALYLCASSSDRGHSTDTQYFGPGTRLTVL.

This clonotype came up a few times. The V gene is TRBV7-9, the J gene TRBJ2-3, with D tentatively TRBD1 or TRBD2 (5 bases each). CDR3 length equals 16 residues. Per the germline V gene, CDR1 is SEHNR and CDR2 is FQNEAQ (reference sequence). Trimming cost V 0 bases and J 6 bases, with 16 bases left between them. In nucleotides, the CDR3 is TGTGCCAGCAGCTTAGCAAGTCGGGGCCCCGGGGATACGCAGTATTTT. Its translation: CASSLASRGPGDTQYF.

In its sample, this clonotype was seen a few times. V and J are TRBV6-1 and TRBJ2-1; TRBD1 matches at 9 bases. This CDR3 is built from 15 residues. The germline V gene encodes CDR1 MNHNS and CDR2 SASEGT. Trimming cost V 6 bases and J 5 bases; bases outside gene matches: 8. The CDR3 DNA reads TGTGCCAGCAGGTTTGGGACAGGGTACAACAATGAGCAGTTCTTC. Residues: CASRFGTGYNNEQFF.

The chain combines TRBV5-6 with TRBJ2-5; no definite D call. With 1 base removed from V and 5 bases from J, the gap between germline ends came to 9 bases. Germline V gene lookup returns CDR1 SGHDT and CDR2 YYEEEE. This CDR3 region has 13 residues. CDR3 nucleotides: TGTGCCAGCAGCTTGCCACGGATCGAGACCCAGTACTTC. Encoded protein: CASSLPRIETQYF.

The V call is TRBV29-1, the J call TRBJ2-1; D is possibly TRBD1 (6 bases). This CDR3 is 13 amino acids long. V lost 7 bases, J lost 3 bases, and 13 bases lay in between. Germline CDR1 and CDR2: SQVTM and ANQGSEA. CDR3 loop: CSGQEPSYNEQFF. The CDR3 nucleotides read TGCAGCGGACAGGAACCTAGCTACAATGAGCAGTTCTTC.

V is TRBV3-1 and J is TRBJ2-7, with D tentatively TRBD2 (7 bases). Looked up from germline, CDR1 is LGHDT and CDR2 is YNNKEL (reference sequence). CDR3 length: 16 amino acids. V lost 5 bases to trimming and J lost 1 base, with 18 bases between them. The CDR3 loop is CASSFEGGPRSYEQYF. In nucleotides, the CDR3 is TGTGCCAGCAGCTTCGAGGGGGGGCCTCGTTCCTACGAGCAGTACTTC.

The rearrangement joins TRBV20-1 to TRBJ1-1, with D possibly matching TRBD1 (5 bases). V was clipped by 0 bases and J by 0 bases, with 11 bases between them. Germline lookup yields CDR1 DFQATT and CDR2 SNEGSKA (reference sequence). There are 15 residues in the CDR3. The CDR3 coding sequence is TGCAGTGCTAGAGATCCGGGACGGATGAACACTGAAGCTTTCTTT. Translating gives CSARDPGRMNTEAFF.

This clonotype was picked up a small number of times. This chain links TRBV20-1 with TRBJ2-1; 12 positions agree with TRBD2. The trim removed 2 bases at V and 0 bases at J, leaving 11 bases unmatched. CDR1 is DFQATT and CDR2 is SNEGSKA in the germline V gene (reference sequence). The CDR3 consists of 19 residues. The CDR3 protein is CSARSLLAGGPASYNEQFF. The CDR3 DNA follows: TGCAGTGCTAGATCCTTACTAGCGGGAGGCCCGGCCTCCTACAATGAGCAGTTCTTC.

Only a few counts were recorded for this clonotype. The chain carries TRBV28 and TRBJ2-7; TRBD2 is a possible D gene (5 bases). Trimming left V 3 bases short and J 6 bases short, with 9 bases between. Germline V CDR1 and CDR2: MDHEN, SYDVKM. The CDR3 totals 12 residues. CDR3 sequence (DNA): TGTGCCAGCAGTTTCGGACTGGGCGAGCAGTACTTC. Protein sequence: CASSFGLGEQYF.

CDR3 region: CASSAQGLVSGANVLTF. The CDR3 DNA is TGTGCCAGCAGCGCCCAAGGACTAGTCTCTGGGGCCAACGTCCTGACTTTC. This chain uses TRBV7-2 with TRBJ2-6; 7 bases line up with TRBD2. Germline CDR1 and CDR2: SGHTA and FQGNSA. The V segment lost 5 bases and the J segment 0 bases; nucleotides outside the gene matches: 7. CDR3 length: 17 residues.

This clonotype was found a few times. This chain connects TRBV27 to TRBJ2-7; 8 nucleotides line up with TRBD2. J was trimmed by 0 bases and V by 11 bases; bases with no gene match: 3. Per the germline V gene, CDR1 is MNHEY and CDR2 is SMNVEV (reference sequence). This CDR3 comprises 12 residues. The DNA for the CDR3 is TGTGCCCGGAGCGGGAGCTCCTACGAGCAGTACTTC. This translates into CARSGSSYEQYF.

This chain joins TRBV7-2 and TRBJ2-1; 7 bases map to TRBD2. J gave up 11 bases and V 1 base, and 5 bases lay outside the gene matches. The CDR3 has 13 residues. CDR1 and CDR2 (germline): SGHTA, FQGNSA. The chain's CDR3 is CASSLVVAGQQFF. The DNA of the CDR3 is TGTGCCAGCAGCTTAGTCGTAGCGGGCCAGCAGTTCTTC.

V and J are TRBV6-1 and TRBJ2-3, with D maybe TRBD1 (6 bases). V was pared by 7 bases and J by 7 bases, with 12 bases between. The CDR3 length is 12 residues. The V gene's germline CDR1 is MNHNS and CDR2 SASEGT. The CDR3 protein is CASNPTGYTQYF. CDR3 sequence (DNA): TGTGCCAGCAATCCGACAGGATATACGCAGTATTTT.

The rearrangement uses TRBV7-6 and TRBJ2-1; 12 bases are a match to TRBD2. Unmatched junction bases numbered 10, after V lost 5 bases and J lost 8 bases. The CDR3 has 16 residues. Germline V gene lookup returns CDR1 SGHVS and CDR2 FNYEAQ. The CDR3 DNA is TGTGCCAGCAGCCTACAGGGACTAGCGGGTTCCCATGAGCAGTTCTTC. Encoded protein: CASSLQGLAGSHEQFF.

V usage is TRBV5-1 and J usage is TRBJ1-5, with TRBD1 as a possible D gene (5 bases). Germline CDR1 and CDR2: SGHRS and YFSETQ. The CDR3 is 15 amino acids. The V end lost 2 bases, the J end lost 0 bases, and 9 bases lay between the germline ends. The CDR3 nucleotides are TGCGCCAGCAGCTTCACCGGGGCTAGCAATCAGCCCCAGCATTTT. It is translated as CASSFTGASNQPQHF.

In its sample, this clonotype was seen a few times. J is TRBJ2-3 and V is TRBV27; 9 bases are shared with TRBD1. The CDR3 covers 15 residues. Germline-derived CDR1 and CDR2 are MNHEY and SMNVEV (reference sequence). With V trimmed by 7 bases and J by 4 bases, 9 bases remained unmatched. This CDR3 reads CASTYGTGSADTQYF. The CDR3 DNA reads TGTGCCAGCACCTATGGGACAGGGTCGGCAGATACGCAGTATTTT.

V is TRBV6-6 and J is TRBJ2-1, with 7 bases fitting TRBD1. V lost 7 bases, J lost 5 bases, and 5 bases stayed unmatched. The CDR3 loop spans 13 amino acids. CDR1 MNHNY and CDR2 SVGAGI come from the germline V gene (reference sequence). The DNA for the CDR3 is TGTGCCAGCACCCCGGGACAGAACAATGAGCAGTTCTTC. Translation gives CASTPGQNNEQFF.

V gene TRBV2 combines with J gene TRBJ2-7; 7 bases align to TRBD1. In germline, CDR1 is SNHLY, CDR2 FYNNEI. CDR3 size: 18 residues. J was trimmed by 0 bases and V by 4 bases; bases with no gene match: 15. CDR3 sequence: CASSGFSSVTGSSYEQYF. CDR3 nucleotides: TGTGCCAGCAGTGGGTTTTCTTCCGTGACAGGGTCCTCCTACGAGCAGTACTTC.

In this sample, this clonotype turned up a few times. The genes are TRBV6-1 and TRBJ1-5; D unclear. V was cut by 8 bases and J by 6 bases, with 17 bases left in between. Germline V lookup: CDR1 MNHNS, CDR2 SASEGT. The CDR3 runs to 14 residues. CDR3 sequence reads: CASGRQGSSQPQHF. For the CDR3, the DNA is TGTGCCAGCGGACGCCAAGGGTCCAGTCAGCCCCAGCATTTT.

This clonotype was seen a handful of times. This sequence joins TRBV20-1 and TRBJ2-7; D uncertain. Germline loops: CDR1 DFQATT, CDR2 SNEGSKA (reference sequence). The CDR3 has 15 residues. V gave up 0 bases and J gave up 3 bases, with 15 bases separating them. As DNA, the CDR3 is TGCAGTGCTAGAGAACCAGACATCTCGCGCTACGAGCAGTACTTC. Protein product: CSAREPDISRYEQYF.

The chain combines TRBV5-1 with TRBJ2-2, with 10 bases fitting TRBD1. The germline CDR1 and CDR2 sequences are SGHRS and YFSETQ. The V segment lost 3 bases and the J segment 5 bases; nucleotides outside the gene matches: 10. This CDR3 comprises 17 residues. The CDR3 reads CASSSRQGASVTGELFF. In nucleotides, the CDR3 is TGCGCCAGCAGCTCTAGACAGGGGGCTTCTGTTACCGGGGAGCTGTTTTTT.